This T cell receptor (beta chain) was sequenced for a study of response to subunit inactivated influenza vaccine. General study findings and limits: Researchers suggested that each seasonal influenza vaccination recruits few new T cells.

TCRdb ran MiXCR on the RT-PCR reads and lists one entry per CDR3 protein. The table has about 570,000 distinct CDR3 sequences, about an eighth seen once; the top ten hold more than 8.5%. Germline assignment: CDR1 SQVTM and CDR2 ANQGSEA. V shed 4 bases and J shed 5 bases, with 11 bases lying between them. The CDR3 extends over 12 amino acids. This clonotype was seen a few times. Its antigen is currently unknown. This sequence was found in a man in his forties or fifties who received an inactivated influenza vaccine. The V gene is TRBV29-1, the J gene TRBJ2-5; no firm D call. The input for sequencing was PBMCs from blood, taken on the day of vaccination. CDR3 amino acids: CSVAPDGETQYF. The CDR3, as DNA: TGCAGCGTTGCACCGGACGGGGAGACCCAGTACTTC.